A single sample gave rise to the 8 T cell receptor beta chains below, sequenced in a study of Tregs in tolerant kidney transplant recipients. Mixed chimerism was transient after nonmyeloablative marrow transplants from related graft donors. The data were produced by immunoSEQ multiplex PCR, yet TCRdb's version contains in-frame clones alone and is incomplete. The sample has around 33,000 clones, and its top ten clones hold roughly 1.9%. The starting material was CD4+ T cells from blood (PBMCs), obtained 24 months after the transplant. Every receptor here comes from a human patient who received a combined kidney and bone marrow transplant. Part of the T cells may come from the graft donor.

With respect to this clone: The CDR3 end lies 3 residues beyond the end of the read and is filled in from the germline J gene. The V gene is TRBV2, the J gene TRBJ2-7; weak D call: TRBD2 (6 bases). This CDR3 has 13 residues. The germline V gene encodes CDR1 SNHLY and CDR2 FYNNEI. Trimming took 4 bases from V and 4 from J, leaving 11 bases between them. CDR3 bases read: TGTGCCAGCAGTGTTCGGACTACATACGAG. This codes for CASSVRTTYE. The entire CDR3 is CASSVRTTYEQYF. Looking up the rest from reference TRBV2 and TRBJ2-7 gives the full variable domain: EPEVTQTPSHQVTQMGQEVILRCVPISNHLYFYWYRQILGQKVEFLVSFYNNEISEKSEIFDDQFSVERPDGSNFTLKIRSTKLEDSAMYFCASSVRTTYEQYFGPGTRLTVT.

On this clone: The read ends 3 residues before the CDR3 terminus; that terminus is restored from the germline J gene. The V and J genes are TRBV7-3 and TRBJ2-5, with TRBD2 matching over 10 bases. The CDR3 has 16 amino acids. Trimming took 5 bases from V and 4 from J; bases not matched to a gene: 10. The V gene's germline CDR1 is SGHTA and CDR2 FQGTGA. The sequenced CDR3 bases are TGTGCCAGCAGCCCATACAAACTAGCGGGAATAGAGACC. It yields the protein CASSPYKLAGIET. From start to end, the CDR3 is CASSPYKLAGIETQYF.

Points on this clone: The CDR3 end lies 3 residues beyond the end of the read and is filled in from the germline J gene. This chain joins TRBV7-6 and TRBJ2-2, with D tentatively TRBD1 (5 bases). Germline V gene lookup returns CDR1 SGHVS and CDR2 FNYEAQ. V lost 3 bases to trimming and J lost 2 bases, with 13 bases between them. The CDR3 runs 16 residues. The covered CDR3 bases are TGTGCCAGCAGCTTGGGCCACACAGGAAACACCGGGGAG. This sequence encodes CASSLGHTGNTGE. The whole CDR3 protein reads CASSLGHTGNTGELFF.

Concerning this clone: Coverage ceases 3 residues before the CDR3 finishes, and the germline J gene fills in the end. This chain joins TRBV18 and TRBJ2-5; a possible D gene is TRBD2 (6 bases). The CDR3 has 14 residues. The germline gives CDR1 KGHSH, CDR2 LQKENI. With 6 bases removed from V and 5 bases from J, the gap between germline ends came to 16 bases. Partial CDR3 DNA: TGTGCCAGCTCCTCGCCGGGGGTTGAGGAGACC. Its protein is CASSSPGVEET. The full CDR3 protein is CASSSPGVEETQYF.

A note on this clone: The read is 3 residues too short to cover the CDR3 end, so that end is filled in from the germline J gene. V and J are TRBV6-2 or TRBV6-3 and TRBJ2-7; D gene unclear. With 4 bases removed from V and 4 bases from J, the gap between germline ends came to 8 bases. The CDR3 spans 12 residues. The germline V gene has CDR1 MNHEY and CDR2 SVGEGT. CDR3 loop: CASSFTGYEQYF. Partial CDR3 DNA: TGTGCCAGCAGTTTCACCGGGTACGAG.

CDR3 amino acids: CAISESGSGLQETQYF. The CDR3 bases that were read are TGTGCCATCAGTGAGTCGGGTAGCGGCCTGCAAGAGACC. This chain links TRBV10-3 with TRBJ2-5; tentative D call: TRBD2 (6 bases). The read finishes 3 residues shy of the CDR3 end, and the germline J gene is used to complete it. Germline CDR1 ENHRY, CDR2 SYGVKD. This CDR3 region has 16 residues. Trimming stripped 0 bases from V and 2 bases from J, with 13 bases between.

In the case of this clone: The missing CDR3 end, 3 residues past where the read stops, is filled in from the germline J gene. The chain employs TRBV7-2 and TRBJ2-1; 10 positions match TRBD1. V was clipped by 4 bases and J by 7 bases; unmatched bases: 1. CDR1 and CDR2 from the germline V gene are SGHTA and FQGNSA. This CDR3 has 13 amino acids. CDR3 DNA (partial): TGTGCCAGCAGCTCGGACAGGGGGAATGAG. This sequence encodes CASSSDRGNE. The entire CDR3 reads CASSSDRGNEQFF. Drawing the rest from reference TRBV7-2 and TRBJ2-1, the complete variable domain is GAGVSQSPSNKVTEKGKDVELRCDPISGHTALYWYRQSLGQGLEFLIYFQGNSAPDKSGLPSDRFSAERTGGSVSTLTIQRTQQEDSAVYLCASSSDRGNEQFFGPGTRLTVL.

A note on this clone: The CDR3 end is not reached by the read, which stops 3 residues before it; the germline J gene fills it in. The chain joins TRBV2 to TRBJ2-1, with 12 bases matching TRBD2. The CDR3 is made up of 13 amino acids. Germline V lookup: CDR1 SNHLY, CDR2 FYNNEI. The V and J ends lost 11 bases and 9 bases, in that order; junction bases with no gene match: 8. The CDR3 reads CAGRTSGKGEQFF. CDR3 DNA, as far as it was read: TGTGCCGGACGGACTAGCGGGAAAGGTGAG.